A selection of T cell receptor beta chains follows, all from one sample in a study of shared clonotypes between healthy human individuals. TCRdb's copy holds only in-frame clones and misses some; the assay was immunoSEQ multiplex PCR. In the table there are millions of clones, approximately 94% of which are singletons. The sample taken for sequencing was naive CD8+ T cells sorted from blood. The receptors come from a man between 18 and 29 years old in good health. The CDR3 runs from the conserved cysteine through the conserved F or W. D genes are given only for firm matches. Only part of the rows carry a size: once, few, many, or a class if the clone is expanded.

j_call,d_call,v_call,clone_size,cdr3_aa,cdr3_nt
TRBJ2-3,TRBD2,TRBV6-1,once,CASKRLAGDTDTQYF,TGTGCCAGCAAAAGACTAGCGGGAGACACAGATACGCAGTATTTT
TRBJ2-7,TRBD1,TRBV4-3,.,CASSPMKMGQGDEQYF,TGCGCCAGCAGCCCCATGAAAATGGGACAGGGGGACGAGCAGTACTTC
TRBJ1-5,.,TRBV21-1,.,CASSKPRGYSNQPQHF,TGTGCCAGCAGCAAACCCCGGGGGTATAGCAATCAGCCCCAGCATTTT
TRBJ2-7,.,TRBV5-5,.,CASSSRESQGYRYEQYF,TGTGCCAGCAGCTCCCGGGAATCCCAGGGGTATCGCTACGAGCAGTACTTC
TRBJ2-3,.,TRBV7-3,.,CASSLGTDTQYF,TGTGCCAGCAGCCTCGGGACAGATACGCAGTATTTT
TRBJ2-7,.,TRBV7-8,.,CASSENLGLYEQYF,TGTGCCAGCAGCGAAAATTTGGGCCTCTACGAGCAGTACTTC
TRBJ1-4,TRBD1,TRBV2,.,CARGQGGREKLFF,TGTGCCAGAGGACAGGGGGGGCGGGAAAAACTGTTTTTT
TRBJ2-2,.,TRBV7-3,once,CASSLNLNTGELFF,TGTGCCAGCAGCTTAAACCTGAACACCGGGGAGCTGTTTTTT
TRBJ2-7,.,TRBV7-9,.,CASSFGVGEQYF,TGTGCCAGCAGCTTTGGGGTCGGCGAGCAGTACTTC
TRBJ1-1,.,TRBV6-5,.,CASSYQASAEAFF,TGTGCCAGCAGTTATCAGGCCAGCGCTGAAGCTTTCTTT
TRBJ2-1,.,TRBV27,.,CASSLIHAWTVKNEQFF,TGTGCCAGCAGTTTAATTCATGCCTGGACAGTTAAAAATGAGCAGTTCTTC
TRBJ2-3,.,TRBV11-2,.,CASSPSGESTDTQYF,TGTGCCAGCAGCCCCAGTGGAGAGAGCACAGATACGCAGTATTTT
TRBJ2-3,TRBD2,TRBV5-4,.,CASRLAGGLDTQYF,TGTGCCAGTCGACTAGCGGGGGGGTTAGATACGCAGTATTTT
TRBJ2-7,.,TRBV5-1,.,CASSLSGFIYEQYF,TGCGCCAGCAGCTTGTCAGGGTTTATCTACGAGCAGTACTTC
TRBJ2-7,.,TRBV7-8,.,CASSLAPMTEQYF,TGTGCCAGCAGCTTAGCGCCAATGACAGAGCAGTACTTC
TRBJ2-2,.,TRBV7-7,few,CASSSGAGELFF,TGTGCTAGCAGCTCTGGCGCCGGGGAGCTGTTTTTT
TRBJ1-2,.,TRBV2,few,CASSEDIYGYTF,TGTGCCAGCAGTGAAGACATCTATGGCTACACCTTC
TRBJ2-5,TRBD1,TRBV4-1,.,CASSQTTGWETQYF,TGCGCCAGCAGCCAGACGACAGGGTGGGAGACCCAGTACTTC